The table lists the clone carrying this TCR beta chain with a few counts. This sample is part of a study of CD8+CD57+ T cells in acquired aplastic anemia. The CDR3 runs to 14 residues. The J segment lost 4 bases and the V segment lost 4 bases, leaving 7 bases of the junction unmatched. Germline V gene sequence: CDR1 LNHNV, CDR2 YYDKDF (reference sequence). Profiles of TCR beta VDJ and CDR3 were generated from a genomic DNA template. One entry per CDR3 protein results from TCRdb running MiXCR on the reads. The sample carries 120,000 or so distinct CDR3 sequences, 55% to 70% recorded once. Whoever was chosen for sequencing had shown CD8+CD57+ cell expansion by flow cytometry.

Sequenced sample: sorted CD4+, CD8+, or CD8+CD57+ T cells (not recorded which) from PBMCs. This receptor was identified in a human donor with aplastic anemia. V and J are TRBV15 and TRBJ2-7; 7 bases are a match to TRBD1. CDR3 bases: TGTGCCACCAGCACGGACAGGAACGTATACGAGCAGTACTTC. This codes for CATSTDRNVYEQYF.